Presented here are 5 T cell receptor beta chains from one specimen sequenced in a study. The TRBV12-4/TRBJ1-2 clonotypes were amplified using barcode primers with ligated adaptors. TCRdb re-called the multiplex PCR reads with MiXCR, one entry per CDR3 protein. The sample lists 2,200 or so distinct CDR3 sequences, less than 1.3% occurring once. The sorted Tregs were CD4+CD25+CD127-/low cells. The sample taken for sequencing was tumor-infiltrating Tregs sorted from the breast tumor. Source of these receptors: a female donor with breast cancer.

Relative to its sample, this clonotype is large (0.1 to 1%). The chain combines TRBV12-3 or TRBV12-4 with TRBJ1-2; a weak D match, TRBD1 (5 bases). Trimming pared 6 bases from V and 7 bases from J, leaving 15 bases between. This CDR3 contains 13 residues. The CDR3 reads CASRMTAIRGYTF. Here the CDR3 DNA reads TGTGCCAGCAGAATGACAGCGATTCGTGGCTACACCTTC.

This clonotype is medium-sized (0.01 to 0.1%) by share. This chain links TRBV12-3 or TRBV12-4 with TRBJ1-2; 8 positions agree with TRBD1. This CDR3 spans 15 amino acids. V shed 5 bases and J 4 bases; nucleotides not matched to a gene: 9. CDR3 coding DNA: TGTGCCAGCAGTCGAGCGGTGGGGACAGGCTATGGCTACACCTTC. Protein product: CASSRAVGTGYGYTF.

By frequency in the sample, this clonotype is medium-sized. This chain links TRBV12-3 or TRBV12-4 with TRBJ1-2, with no clear D. The V gene lost 4 bases and the J gene lost 8 bases, with 17 bases spanning the gap. This CDR3 has 14 amino acids. For the CDR3, the DNA is TGTGCCAGCAGTTCTCTTGGTGGTAAACAGGGCTACACCTTC. This translates into CASSSLGGKQGYTF.

By its share, this clonotype is medium-sized (0.01 to 0.1%). The chain couples TRBV12-3 or TRBV12-4 to TRBJ1-2; maybe TRBD1 (5 bases). Trimming removed 6 bases from V and 3 bases from J, with 17 bases in between. There are 15 residues in the CDR3. The CDR3 sequence is CASSNPQGLDYGYTF. DNA for the CDR3: TGTGCCAGCAGCAACCCGCAGGGTTTGGACTATGGCTACACCTTC.

Sample share makes this clonotype medium-sized. This chain connects TRBV12-3 or TRBV12-4 to TRBJ1-2; D unclear. The CDR3 runs to 12 residues. V dropped 6 bases and J dropped 3 bases, with 8 bases sitting between them. CDR3 in amino acids: CASSQRYYGYTF. DNA for the CDR3: TGTGCCAGCAGCCAGAGATACTATGGCTACACCTTC.